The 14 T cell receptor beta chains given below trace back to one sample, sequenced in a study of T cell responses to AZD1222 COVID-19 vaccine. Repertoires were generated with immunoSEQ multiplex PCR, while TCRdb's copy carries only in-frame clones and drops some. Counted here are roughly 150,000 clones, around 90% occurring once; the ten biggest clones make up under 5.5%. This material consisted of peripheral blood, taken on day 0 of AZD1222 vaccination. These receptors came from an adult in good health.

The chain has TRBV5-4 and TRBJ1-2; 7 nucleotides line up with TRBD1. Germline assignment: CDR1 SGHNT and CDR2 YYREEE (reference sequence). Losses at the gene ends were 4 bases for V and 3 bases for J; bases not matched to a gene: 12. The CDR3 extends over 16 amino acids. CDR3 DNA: TGTGCCAGCAGCCGCAGGGGGACAGTCATCGACTATGGCTACACCTTC. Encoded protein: CASSRRGTVIDYGYTF.

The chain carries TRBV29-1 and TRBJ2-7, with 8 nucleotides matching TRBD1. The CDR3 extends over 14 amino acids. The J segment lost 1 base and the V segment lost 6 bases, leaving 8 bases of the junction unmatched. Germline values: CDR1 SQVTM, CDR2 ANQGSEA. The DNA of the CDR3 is TGCAGCGTCCGACAGGGGTCCGCTTCCTACGAGCAGTACTTC. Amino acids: CSVRQGSASYEQYF.

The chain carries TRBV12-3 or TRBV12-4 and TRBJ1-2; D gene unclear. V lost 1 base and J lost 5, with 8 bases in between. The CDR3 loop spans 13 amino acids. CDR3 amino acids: CASSLGLGYGYTF. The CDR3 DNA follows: TGTGCCAGCAGTTTAGGACTGGGGTATGGCTACACCTTC.

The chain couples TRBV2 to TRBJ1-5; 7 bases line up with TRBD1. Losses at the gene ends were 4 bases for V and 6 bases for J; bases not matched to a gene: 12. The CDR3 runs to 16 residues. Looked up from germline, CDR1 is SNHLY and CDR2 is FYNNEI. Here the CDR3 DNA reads TGTGCCAGCAGTGCCCCGACAGGGCTAGGGGTTCAGCCCCAGCATTTT. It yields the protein CASSAPTGLGVQPQHF.

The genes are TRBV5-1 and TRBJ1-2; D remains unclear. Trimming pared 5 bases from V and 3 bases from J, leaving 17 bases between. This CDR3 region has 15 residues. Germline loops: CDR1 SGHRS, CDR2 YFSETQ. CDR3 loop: CASRVGSSSDYGYTF. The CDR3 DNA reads TGCGCCAGCAGAGTAGGTAGTAGTAGTGACTATGGCTACACCTTC. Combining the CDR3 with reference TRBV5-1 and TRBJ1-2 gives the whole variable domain KAGVTQTPRYLIKTRGQQVTLSCSPISGHRSVSWYQQTPGQGLQFLFEYFSETQRNKGNFPGRFSGRQFSNSRSEMNVSTLELGDSALYLCASRVGSSSDYGYTFGSGTRLTVV.

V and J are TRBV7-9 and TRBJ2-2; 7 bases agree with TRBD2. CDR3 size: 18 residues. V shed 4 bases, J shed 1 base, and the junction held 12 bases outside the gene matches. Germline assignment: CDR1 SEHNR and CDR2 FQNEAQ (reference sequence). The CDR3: CASSSPLVAGENTGELFF. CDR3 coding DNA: TGTGCCAGCAGCTCCCCCCTGGTAGCGGGTGAGAACACCGGGGAGCTGTTTTTT.

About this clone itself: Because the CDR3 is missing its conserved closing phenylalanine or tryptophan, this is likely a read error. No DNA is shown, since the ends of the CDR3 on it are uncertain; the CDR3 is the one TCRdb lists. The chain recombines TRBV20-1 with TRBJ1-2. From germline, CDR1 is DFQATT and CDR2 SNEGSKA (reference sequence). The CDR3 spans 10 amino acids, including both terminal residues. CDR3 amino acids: CSAAHGFGGG.

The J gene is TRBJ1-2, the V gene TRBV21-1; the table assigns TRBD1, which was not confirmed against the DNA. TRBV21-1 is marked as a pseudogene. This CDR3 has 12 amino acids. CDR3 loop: CASSKDRDGYTF. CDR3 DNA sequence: TGTGCCAGCAGCAAAGACAGGGACGGCTACACCTTC.

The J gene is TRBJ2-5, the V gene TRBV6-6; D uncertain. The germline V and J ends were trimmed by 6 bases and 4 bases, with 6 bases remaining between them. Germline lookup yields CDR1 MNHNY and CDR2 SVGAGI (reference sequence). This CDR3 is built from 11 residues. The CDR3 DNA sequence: TGTGCCAGCAGGACTTTAGAGACCCAGTACTTC. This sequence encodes CASRTLETQYF.

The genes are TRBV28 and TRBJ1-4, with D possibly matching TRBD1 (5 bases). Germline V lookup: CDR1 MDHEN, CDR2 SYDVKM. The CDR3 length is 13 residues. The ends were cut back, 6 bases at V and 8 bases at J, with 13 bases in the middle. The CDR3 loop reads CASRGRGGEKLFF. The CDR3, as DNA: TGTGCCAGCAGGGGGAGGGGTGGGGAAAAACTGTTTTTT.

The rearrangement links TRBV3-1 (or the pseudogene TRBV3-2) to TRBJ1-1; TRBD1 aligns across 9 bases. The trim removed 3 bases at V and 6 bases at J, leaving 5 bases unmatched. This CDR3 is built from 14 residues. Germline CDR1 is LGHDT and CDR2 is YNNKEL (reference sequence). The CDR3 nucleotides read TGTGCCAGCAGCCACACAGGGGGCCAACCTGAAGCTTTCTTT. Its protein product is CASSHTGGQPEAFF.

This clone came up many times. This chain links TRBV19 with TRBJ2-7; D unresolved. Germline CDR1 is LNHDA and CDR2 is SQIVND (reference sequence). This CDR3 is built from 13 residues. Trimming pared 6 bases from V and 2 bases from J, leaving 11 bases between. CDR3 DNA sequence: TGTGCCAGTAGCCTCCTTGGGACCTACGAGCAGTACTTC. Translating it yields CASSLLGTYEQYF.

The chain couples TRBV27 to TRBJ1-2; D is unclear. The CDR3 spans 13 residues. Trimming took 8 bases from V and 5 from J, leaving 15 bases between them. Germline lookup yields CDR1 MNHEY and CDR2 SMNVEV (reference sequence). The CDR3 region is CASGRSGIYGYTF. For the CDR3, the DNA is TGTGCCAGCGGCCGATCGGGAATATATGGCTACACCTTC.

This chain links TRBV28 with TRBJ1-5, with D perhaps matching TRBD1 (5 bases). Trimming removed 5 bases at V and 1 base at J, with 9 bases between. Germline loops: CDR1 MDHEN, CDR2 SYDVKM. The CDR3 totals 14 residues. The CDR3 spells CASSGGGSNQPQHF. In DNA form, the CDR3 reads TGTGCCAGCAGTGGGGGGGGAAGCAATCAGCCCCAGCATTTT.